This T cell receptor (beta chain) emerged from a study of blood T cell repertoires in COVID-19 (TCRdb year 2020). Background on the whole study: Samples from collaborators originated in the United States, Italy and Spain and spanned both the acute and convalescent phases of COVID-19. The dataset comprised deeply sampled blood TCRbeta repertoires from subjects exposed to, actively infected with, or recovered from COVID-19. Where available, HLA class I and class II types were obtained from metadata supplied by the sample provider rather than from assay-based typing. The repertoires were released in a freely available public database meant as a resource for research on the immune response to SARS-CoV-2. Sample metadata almost always included a de-identified subject ID, COVID-19 status, age in years and sex. The material from the prospective study consisted of cDNA or gDNA derived from T cells, B-cell-depleted T cells, or PBMCs. Samples came from the ongoing ImmuneRACE study (first 160 participants) plus 1,254 subjects from 6 global collaborators.

For this clone: No antigen is known for it. Base qualities are not provided; no much larger clone lies one nucleotide away.

Enrolling through a virtual design, the prospective study's participants ranged in age from about 18 to 89 years and lived across 20 to 30 United States geographic areas. In the prospective study, participants were assigned to cohorts based on the clinical history participants reported in a screening survey and a study questionnaire. A participant counted as exposed if, within 2 weeks of entering the study, that participant had been in contact with someone who had a PCR-confirmed or clinician-diagnosed COVID-19 case. In the prospective study, whole blood, serum and a nasopharyngeal or oropharyngeal swab were collected from each participant by mobile phlebotomists. Prospective study participants could optionally give additional blood draws and questionnaires over an approximately two-month period. Before DNA extraction, prospective study blood samples were shipped either frozen or at room temperature.

What the research found in general, with its limitations: The quantity of clinical and demographic metadata differed by source and by participant and was supplied without curation.

The immunoSEQ Assay, a bias-controlled multiplex PCR, was used to amplify TCRbeta CDR3 regions from genomic DNA. In the original analysis: The number of nucleated cells in each sample was estimated by amplification of reference gene primers within the assay. To quantify the absolute abundance of each unique TCRbeta CDR3 rearrangement, sequence reads were collapsed and filtered. For each sample, productive Simpson clonality was calculated by taking the square root of Simpson's diversity index across productive rearrangements. Entries here come from immuneACCESS through TCRdb and include only in-frame sequences with V and J called. Some clones fail to appear in such tables; in the studies checked, an unresolved V gene covers under half of the shortfall, and the cause of the remainder is unknown. The V and J calls and clone size were taken over from that table, and D and trimming were inferred from the DNA. The sample includes 250,000 or so clones, with about 90% observed a single time. The ten largest make up under 4.5% of the sample.

A distance of 15 bases separates the germline ends of V and J, which lose 6 bases and 3 bases respectively. As encoded in the germline V gene, CDR1 is MDHEN while CDR2 is SYDVKM. The cysteine opens and the phenylalanine closes a CDR3 of 14 amino acids. Here the CDR3 DNA is all that survives: 42 bases in frame from base 1. This sequence uses TRBV28 and TRBJ2-7; perhaps TRBD1 is the D gene, with 6 bases matching. What was sequenced was PBMCs or T cells enriched from blood (not recorded which). The origin of this receptor is a woman under 40 who had been exposed to COVID-19. The DNA is TGTGCCAGCAGCAAGATGACAGGTCACTACGAGCAGTACTTC. Translated, it reads CASSKMTGHYEQYF.